Each of the 24 T cell receptor beta chains below was sequenced from the same sample in a study of T-cell memory formation after mild COVID-19. MiXCR, run by TCRdb on the 5' RACE reads, gives a single entry per CDR3 protein. The sample has roughly 380,000 distinct CDR3 sequences, around 28% seen once; the top ten hold roughly 14%. The sample comprised PBMCs or a T cell subset sorted from them (not recorded which). The source is an adult woman who had mild COVID-19 (a few samples of this study predate the infection). Cell type and time point are not known.

This clonotype was found a few times. The genes are TRBV12-3 or TRBV12-4 and TRBJ1-5; D is possibly TRBD1 (6 bases). The CDR3 covers 15 residues. Deletions cut 5 bases from V and 2 bases from J, with 13 bases between. The chain's CDR3 is CASSPTGSGNQPQHF. In nucleotides, the CDR3 is TGTGCCAGCAGTCCGACAGGTTCGGGCAATCAGCCCCAGCATTTT.

The chain joins TRBV7-2 to TRBJ1-2; maybe TRBD1 (5 bases). V was clipped by 5 bases and J by 1 base, with 8 bases between them. This CDR3 region has 13 residues. Germline loops: CDR1 SGHTA, CDR2 FQGNSA. CDR3: CASSKGLNYGYTF. CDR3 DNA sequence: TGTGCCAGCAGCAAGGGGCTTAACTATGGCTACACCTTC.

This chain uses TRBV24-1 with TRBJ1-5, with 8 nucleotides matching TRBD1. This CDR3 spans 13 amino acids. Per the germline V gene, CDR1 is KGHDR and CDR2 is SFDVKD. After removal of 10 bases from V and 5 bases from J, the junction contained 6 bases not matched to a gene. The CDR3 spells CATAGTGDQPQHF. The DNA for the CDR3 is TGTGCCACTGCCGGGACAGGAGATCAGCCCCAGCATTTT.

CDR3 DNA sequence: TGTGCCAGCTCGGCGGGAAACACTGAAGCTTTCTTT. It is translated as CASSAGNTEAFF. The chain combines TRBV9 with TRBJ1-1, with D uncertain. Per germline, CDR1 SGDLS and CDR2 YYNGEE. The CDR3 has 12 amino acids. V lost 7 bases and J 2 bases, leaving 9 bases between the germline ends.

V usage is TRBV7-9 and J usage is TRBJ1-1; the D gene is possibly TRBD1 (6 bases). V was trimmed by 6 bases and J by 6 bases, leaving 11 bases between them. Germline CDR1 and CDR2: SEHNR and FQNEAQ (reference sequence). This CDR3 has 12 residues. The chain's CDR3 is CASRSNRAEAFF. The CDR3 DNA sequence: TGTGCCAGCAGGTCGAACAGGGCTGAAGCTTTCTTT.

The chain links TRBV12-3 or TRBV12-4 to TRBJ1-1; 9 nucleotides align to TRBD1. J was trimmed by 2 bases and V by 6 bases; bases with no gene match: 10. The CDR3 has 16 amino acids. CDR3 DNA: TGTGCCAGCAGATTCCCGGGACAGGGACGAAACACTGAAGCTTTCTTT. This encodes CASRFPGQGRNTEAFF.

This clonotype was found a few times. The V gene is TRBV6-4, the J gene TRBJ1-2; D is possibly TRBD1 (6 bases). This CDR3 is built from 12 residues. Germline lookup yields CDR1 MRHNA and CDR2 SNTAGT. Trimming shortened V by 4 bases and J by 8 bases, and 11 bases separated the two germline ends. The CDR3 spells CASSGPRGGYTF. CDR3 nucleotide sequence: TGTGCCAGCAGTGGCCCCAGGGGCGGCTACACCTTC.

The CDR3 loop is CASSPEGRTNEKLFF. DNA of the CDR3: TGCGCCAGCAGCCCGGAGGGGCGGACTAATGAAAAACTGTTTTTT. The chain uses TRBV5-1 and TRBJ1-4; D may be TRBD1 (5 bases). With 4 bases removed from V and 2 bases from J, the gap between germline ends came to 12 bases. This CDR3 contains 15 residues. Germline V gene data show CDR1 as SGHRS and CDR2 as YFSETQ. The full variable domain, in which reference TRBV5-1 and TRBJ1-4 provide the parts outside the CDR3, is KAGVTQTPRYLIKTRGQQVTLSCSPISGHRSVSWYQQTPGQGLQFLFEYFSETQRNKGNFPGRFSGRQFSNSRSEMNVSTLELGDSALYLCASSPEGRTNEKLFFGSGTQLSVL.

This sequence joins TRBV4-1 and TRBJ2-3; D is undetermined. Germline V CDR1 and CDR2: MGHRA, YSYEKL. V lost 4 bases and J lost 0, with 14 bases in between. The CDR3 spans 16 residues. This chain's CDR3 is CASSLSGPPSTDTQYF. In DNA form, the CDR3 reads TGCGCCAGCAGCCTGTCCGGGCCACCGAGCACAGATACGCAGTATTTT.

The chain is built from TRBV12-3 or TRBV12-4 and TRBJ2-3; the D is unclear. This CDR3 is built from 13 residues. V gave up 7 bases and J gave up 1 base, with 9 bases separating them. DNA of the CDR3: TGTGCCAGCACCGCCCGGGGCACAGATACGCAGTATTTT. Its translation: CASTARGTDTQYF.

This clonotype was detected a few times. The J gene is TRBJ1-2, the V gene TRBV29-1; D is possibly TRBD1 (5 bases). CDR3 length equals 12 residues. Trimming pared 5 bases from V and 8 bases from J, leaving 15 bases between. CDR1 is SQVTM, CDR2 ANQGSEA, per germline. The CDR3: CSVSTGTRGYTF. The CDR3 DNA sequence: TGCAGCGTTTCAACCGGGACTCGAGGCTACACCTTC. Supplemented by reference TRBV29-1 and TRBJ1-2, the full variable domain reads SAVISQKPSRDICQRGTSLTIQCQVDSQVTMMFWYRQQPGQSLTLIATANQGSEATYESGFVIDKFPISRPNLTFSTLTVSNMSPEDSSIYLCSVSTGTRGYTFGSGTRLTVV.

This clonotype was seen a handful of times. V gene TRBV9 combines with J gene TRBJ2-5; the D gene is possibly TRBD2 (7 bases). The V end was cut by 0 bases, the J end by 5 bases, with 14 bases between. Germline CDR1 and CDR2: SGDLS and YYNGEE. The CDR3 contains 15 residues. The CDR3 sequence is CASSVGGGGEETQYF. CDR3 nucleotides: TGTGCCAGCAGCGTAGGGGGGGGCGGTGAGGAGACCCAGTACTTC.

V gene TRBV13 combines with J gene TRBJ2-2; D remains ambiguous. This CDR3 region has 13 residues. The germline CDR1 and CDR2 sequences are PRHDT and FYEKMQ (reference sequence). Trimming removed 2 bases at V and 3 bases at J, with 4 bases between. The CDR3 here is CASSLRYTGELFF. As DNA, the CDR3 is TGTGCCAGCAGCTTACGGTACACCGGGGAGCTGTTTTTT. Looking up the rest from reference TRBV13 and TRBJ2-2 gives the full variable domain: AAGVIQSPRHLIKEKRETATLKCYPIPRHDTVYWYQQGPGQDPQFLISFYEKMQSDKGSIPDRFSAQQFSDYHSELNMSSLELGDSALYFCASSLRYTGELFFGEGSRLTVL.

This clonotype was picked up a small number of times. J is TRBJ2-2 and V is TRBV2, with D unresolved. Per germline, CDR1 SNHLY and CDR2 FYNNEI. The V and J ends lost 7 bases and 2 bases respectively, with 8 bases between them. The CDR3 has 13 amino acids. CDR3 amino acids: CASTLDNTGELFF. In DNA form, the CDR3 reads TGTGCCAGCACACTGGATAACACCGGGGAGCTGTTTTTT. The full variable domain, rest sourced from reference TRBV2 and TRBJ2-2, is EPEVTQTPSHQVTQMGQEVILRCVPISNHLYFYWYRQILGQKVEFLVSFYNNEISEKSEIFDDQFSVERPDGSNFTLKIRSTKLEDSAMYFCASTLDNTGELFFGEGSRLTVL.

The chain employs TRBV6-2 or TRBV6-3 and TRBJ2-1, with 7 bases aligning to TRBD2. CDR1 and CDR2 from the germline V gene are MNHEY and SVGEGT. With V trimmed by 5 bases and J by 2 bases, 12 bases remained unmatched. The CDR3 length is 17 residues. The CDR3, as DNA: TGTGCCAGCAGTCGTCCTAGCGGAGCCCCCGCCTACAATGAGCAGTTCTTC. It yields the protein CASSRPSGAPAYNEQFF.

On this clonotype: Germline and junction disagree at one end, which may indicate a read error. This chain connects TRBV7-7 to TRBJ2-1; weak D call: TRBD2 (6 bases). CDR1 is SSHAT and CDR2 is FNYEAQ in the germline V gene (reference sequence). The CDR3 loop spans 14 amino acids. CDR3 protein: CASSLAGGNTEQFF. In DNA form, the CDR3 reads TGTGCTAGCAGCTTAGCCGGCGGGAATACCGAGCAGTTCTTC.

This clonotype was detected only a few times. The J gene is TRBJ1-2, the V gene TRBV3-1, with 7 bases lining up with TRBD1. The CDR3 covers 13 residues. Germline-derived CDR1 and CDR2 are LGHDT and YNNKEL (reference sequence). J gave up 6 bases and V 4 bases, and 5 bases lay outside the gene matches. CDR3 region: CASSRQGWDGYTF. The CDR3 bases are TGTGCCAGCAGCCGACAGGGATGGGATGGCTACACCTTC.

This clonotype has only a few counts. The chain is built from TRBV7-2 and TRBJ2-7, with 7 bases identical to TRBD1. V trimming: 6 bases; J trimming: 5 bases; junction bases outside the gene matches: 7. The CDR3 length is 13 residues. Germline V gene sequence: CDR1 SGHTA, CDR2 FQGNSA. CDR3 sequence: CASSRQGVDEQYF. The CDR3 DNA sequence: TGTGCCAGCAGTAGACAGGGAGTGGACGAGCAGTACTTC. Together with reference TRBV7-2 and TRBJ2-7, the CDR3 gives the full variable domain: GAGVSQSPSNKVTEKGKDVELRCDPISGHTALYWYRQSLGQGLEFLIYFQGNSAPDKSGLPSDRFSAERTGGSVSTLTIQRTQQEDSAVYLCASSRQGVDEQYFGPGTRLTVT.

The genes are TRBV6-2 or TRBV6-3 and TRBJ2-1, with 8 bases identical to TRBD2. With 3 bases clipped from V and 13 bases from J, the junction kept 11 bases outside the gene matches. CDR3 length equals 14 residues. Germline V gene lookup returns CDR1 MNHEY and CDR2 SVGEGT. As DNA, the CDR3 is TGTGCCAGCAGTTATGGCCAGCGGGGGACTCTTCAGTTCTTC. Translating it yields CASSYGQRGTLQFF.

The chain has TRBV7-9 and TRBJ1-1; D not resolved. Germline V CDR1 and CDR2: SEHNR, FQNEAQ (reference sequence). V was cut by 0 bases and J by 7 bases, with 6 bases left in between. The CDR3 runs 12 residues. CDR3 residues: CASSLAGREAFF. CDR3 sequence (DNA): TGTGCCAGCAGCTTAGCGGGTCGTGAAGCTTTCTTT. Filled out from reference TRBV7-9 and TRBJ1-1, the complete variable domain reads DTGVSQNPRHKITKRGQNVTFRCDPISEHNRLYWYRQTLGQGPEFLTYFQNEAQLEKSRLLSDRFSAERPKGSFSTLEIQRTEQGDSAMYLCASSLAGREAFFGQGTRLTVV.

This clonotype was counted a few times. The V gene is TRBV9, the J gene TRBJ2-7, with unresolved D. The V and J ends lost 2 bases and 2 bases respectively, with 14 bases between them. Per the germline V gene, CDR1 is SGDLS and CDR2 is YYNGEE. The length of the CDR3 is 15 residues. The CDR3 loop reads CASSVNDLTTYEQYF. The CDR3, as DNA: TGTGCCAGCAGCGTCAACGATCTGACAACCTACGAGCAGTACTTC.

The gene calls are TRBV12-3 or TRBV12-4 and TRBJ1-6; D might be TRBD1 (6 bases). Trimming cost V 6 bases and J 9 bases, with 21 bases left between them. The CDR3 runs to 16 residues. This CDR3 is CASRQTGRRAGSPLHF. The CDR3 DNA sequence: TGTGCCAGCAGACAAACAGGGCGCCGGGCGGGTTCACCCCTCCACTTT.

This CDR3 reads CASSSPATNEKLFF. The CDR3 region has the DNA TGTGCCAGCAGTTCACCTGCAACTAATGAAAAACTGTTTTTT. V and J are TRBV12-3 or TRBV12-4 and TRBJ1-4; D is ambiguous. This CDR3 is 14 amino acids long. Trimming took 4 bases from V and 0 from J, leaving 6 bases between them.

This clonotype was counted between two and nine times. The CDR3 coding sequence is TGTGCCATCAGGGAGGGTGCGGGAGAGTGGGATGAGCAGTTCTTC. Translated: CAIREGAGEWDEQFF. The rearrangement links TRBV10-3 to TRBJ2-1, with 7 bases lining up with TRBD2. The germline gives CDR1 ENHRY, CDR2 SYGVKD. There are 15 residues in the CDR3. After removal of 6 bases from V and 8 bases from J, the junction contained 13 bases not matched to a gene.